One and the same sample provided the 8 T cell receptor beta chains below, sequenced in a study of T-cell reconstitution after alpha-beta-depleted transplantation in children (dated by TCRdb to 2016 to 2017). Library prep was done by PCR. Reads for this sample came from an Illumina HiSeq 2500. Molecular barcoding was employed in the preparation of TCR libraries, with unique molecular identifiers being used to normalize TCRbeta repertoire quantification. The raw public reads went through TCRdb reprocessing: fastp at Q25, MiXCR clone calling, in-frame beta chains kept. Records with the same CDR3 protein are collapsed into one entry carrying the most frequent genes and DNA. Within this sample are about 400,000 distinct CDR3 sequences, with roughly 20% of them counted one time only. The ten largest make up 3% to 4.5% of the sample. The sample here was PBMCs from the stem cell graft donor, taken from the stem cell graft. The source is a human donor who donated a stem cell graft to a child with acute myeloid leukemia.

The chain combines TRBV4-3 with TRBJ1-1; 8 bases line up with TRBD1. This CDR3 has 15 amino acids. Per the germline V gene, CDR1 is LGHNA and CDR2 is YSLEER. Trimming removed 0 bases from V and 11 bases from J; junction bases left unmatched: 11. The CDR3 loop reads CASSQEGTGGFQAFF. Written as DNA, the CDR3 is TGCGCCAGCAGCCAAGAGGGAACAGGGGGATTTCAGGCTTTCTTT.

The chain employs TRBV2 and TRBJ2-7, with a weak D call TRBD1 (5 bases). CDR1 and CDR2 (germline): SNHLY, FYNNEI. Trimming pared 0 bases from V and 2 bases from J, leaving 17 bases between. The CDR3 covers 17 residues. CDR3 in DNA: TGTGCCAGCAGTGAAGCTCACGCTATGACAGTAGCCTACGAGCAGTACTTC. Protein: CASSEAHAMTVAYEQYF.

The V and J genes are TRBV4-2 and TRBJ2-1; D may be TRBD2 (6 bases). From germline, CDR1 is LGHNA and CDR2 YNFKEQ. Trimming left V 0 bases short and J 6 bases short, with 18 bases between. The CDR3 is 17 residues long. In nucleotides, the CDR3 is TGTGCCAGCAGCCAAGATACGGAGGGCTCCCCCCTCAATGAGCAGTTCTTC. It yields the protein CASSQDTEGSPLNEQFF.

The chain recombines TRBV12-3 or TRBV12-4 with TRBJ1-2; possibly TRBD1 for D (5 bases). This CDR3 contains 15 residues. V was shortened by 5 bases and J by 7 bases, with 20 bases between the two germline ends. CDR3 DNA: TGTGCCAGCAGTGCGCCCCGGGGCCTTCTGGGTGGCTACACCTTC. Its protein product is CASSAPRGLLGGYTF.

There are a few counts of this clonotype. The chain uses TRBV28 and TRBJ1-5, with D possibly matching TRBD1 (5 bases). This CDR3 comprises 16 residues. Germline lookup yields CDR1 MDHEN and CDR2 SYDVKM. V was trimmed by 3 bases and J by 7 bases, leaving 19 bases between them. In nucleotides, the CDR3 is TGTGCCAGCAGTTTCGGCCAGGGTCAAGTCCAACAGCCCCAGCATTTT. It yields the protein CASSFGQGQVQQPQHF.

This clonotype was recorded many times. This chain links TRBV28 with TRBJ2-5; D might be TRBD1 (6 bases). This CDR3 has 14 residues. V gave up 1 base and J gave up 5 bases, with 11 bases separating them. Germline CDR1 and CDR2: MDHEN and SYDVKM. CDR3 sequence (DNA): TGTGCCAGCAGTTTATTACGTCAGGGGGAGACCCAGTACTTC. Protein: CASSLLRQGETQYF. Combining the CDR3 with reference TRBV28 and TRBJ2-5 gives the whole variable domain DVKVTQSSRYLVKRTGEKVFLECVQDMDHENMFWYRQDPGLGLRLIYFSYDVKMKEKGDIPEGYSVSREKKERFSLILESASTNQTSMYLCASSLLRQGETQYFGPGTRLLVL.

This chain uses TRBV13 with TRBJ2-7; the D is unclear. The CDR3 totals 12 residues. V was shortened by 5 bases and J by 6 bases, with 11 bases between the two germline ends. The germline V gene encodes CDR1 PRHDT and CDR2 FYEKMQ (reference sequence). The CDR3 reads CASSVKPGEQYF. For the CDR3, the DNA is TGTGCCAGCAGCGTAAAGCCGGGCGAGCAGTACTTC.

V gene TRBV12-3 or TRBV12-4 combines with J gene TRBJ1-1; D gene uncertain. Trimming took off 3 bases at V and 2 bases at J, with 7 bases between the two ends. The CDR3 extends over 13 amino acids. The CDR3 DNA is TGTGCCAGCAGTTTGCTCGTTAACACTGAAGCTTTCTTT. This gives the protein CASSLLVNTEAFF.